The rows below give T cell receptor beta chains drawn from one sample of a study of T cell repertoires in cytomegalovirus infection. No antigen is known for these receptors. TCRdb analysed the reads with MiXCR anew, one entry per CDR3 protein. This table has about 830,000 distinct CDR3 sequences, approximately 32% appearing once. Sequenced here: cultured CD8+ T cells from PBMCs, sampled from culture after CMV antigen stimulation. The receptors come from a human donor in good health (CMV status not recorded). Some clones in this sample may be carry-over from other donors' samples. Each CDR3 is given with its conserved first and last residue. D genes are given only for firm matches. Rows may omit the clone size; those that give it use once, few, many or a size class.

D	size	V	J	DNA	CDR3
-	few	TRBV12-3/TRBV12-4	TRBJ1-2	TGTGCCAGCAGTACCGGAAGAACGGTCGGCGGTGGCTACACCTTC	CASSTGRTVGGGYTF
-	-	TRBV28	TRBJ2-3	TGTGCTTTACGTCTCGCCGGCAGCACAGATACGCAGTATTTT	CALRLAGSTDTQYF
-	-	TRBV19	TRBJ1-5	TGTGCCAGTAGTATGGGGGGCAGCGGTAGCAATCAGCCCCAGCATTTT	CASSMGGSGSNQPQHF
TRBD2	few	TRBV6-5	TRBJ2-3	TGTGCCAGCAGTTACGGATTAGCGGGGGGGCCAGCAGATACGCAGTATTTT	CASSYGLAGGPADTQYF
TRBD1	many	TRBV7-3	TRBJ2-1	TGTGCCAGCAGCCGTTCAGGGGGCGCAGGCGATGAGCAGTTCTTC	CASSRSGGAGDEQFF
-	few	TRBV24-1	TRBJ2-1	TGTGCCACCAGCGGGGCCAATGAGCAGTTCTTC	CATSGANEQFF
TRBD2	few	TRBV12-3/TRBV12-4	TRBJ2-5	TGTGCCAGCAGTCTCCCGGCGGGGGGGCCGGGAGAGACCCAGTACTTC	CASSLPAGGPGETQYF
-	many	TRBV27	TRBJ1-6	TGTGCCAGCAGTCCAGAGCATTACATCAATCTATTGAGGAGCTCCTATAATTCACCCCTCCACTTT	CASSPEHYINLLRSSYNSPLHF
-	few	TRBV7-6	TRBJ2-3	TGTGCCAGCAGCGCCCATGAGCAGAGCACAGATACGCAGTATTTT	CASSAHEQSTDTQYF
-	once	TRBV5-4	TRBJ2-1	TGTACCAGCAGCGGTACCCCCGGGGGTGATGAGCAGTTCTTC	CTSSGTPGGDEQFF
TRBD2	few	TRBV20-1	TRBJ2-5	TGCAGTCATAGTGGGCTAGCGGGGCCCGAGTACCAAGAGACCCAGTACTTC	CSHSGLAGPEYQETQYF
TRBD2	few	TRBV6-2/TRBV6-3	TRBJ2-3	TGTGCCAGCAGTTACTCTATTTGGACGGGGGGGCCGGATACGCAGTATTTT	CASSYSIWTGGPDTQYF
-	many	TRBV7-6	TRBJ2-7	TGTGCCAGCAGCCAACAGGGAGGTCCCTACGAGCAGTACTTC	CASSQQGGPYEQYF
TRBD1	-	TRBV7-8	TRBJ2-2	TGTGCCAGCAGCTTAGACGCGACAGGGTACACCGGGGAGCTGTTTTTT	CASSLDATGYTGELFF
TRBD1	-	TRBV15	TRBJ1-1	TGTGCCACCAGCAGGGACAGGGGTTTCTCCCACACTGAAGCTTTCTTT	CATSRDRGFSHTEAFF
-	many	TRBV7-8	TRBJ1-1	TGTGCCAGCAGACTAGAGACAGATATGAACACTGAAGCTTTCTTT	CASRLETDMNTEAFF
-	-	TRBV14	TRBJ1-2	TGTGCCAGCAGCCCCCAGACACTCCGGGGTGGCTACACCTTC	CASSPQTLRGGYTF
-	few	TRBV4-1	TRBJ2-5	TGCGCCAGCAGCCAAGAACGGACGGTTAAAGAGACCCAGTACTTC	CASSQERTVKETQYF
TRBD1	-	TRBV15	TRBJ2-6	TGTGCCACCAGCAGGCTGGACAGGGCTGGGGCCAACGTCCTGACTTTC	CATSRLDRAGANVLTF
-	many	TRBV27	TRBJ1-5	TGTGCCAGCTCGGACAGCTTTAATCAGCCCCAGCATTTT	CASSDSFNQPQHF
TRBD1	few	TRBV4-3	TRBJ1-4	TGCGCCAGCAGCCAGTTCGACAGGGGAGCAACTAATGAAAAACTGTTTTTT	CASSQFDRGATNEKLFF
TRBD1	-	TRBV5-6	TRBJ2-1	TGTGCCAGCAGCGGACAGGGTGGGCTTGTAATCGATGAGCAGTTCTTC	CASSGQGGLVIDEQFF
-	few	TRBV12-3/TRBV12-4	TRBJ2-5	TGTGCCAGCACCTCCCAGGGAGGCGAGACCCAGTACTTC	CASTSQGGETQYF
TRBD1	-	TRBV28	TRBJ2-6	TGTGCCAGCAGCGACAGGGACAGCTCTGGGGCCAACGTCCTGACTTTC	CASSDRDSSGANVLTF
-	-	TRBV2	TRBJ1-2	TGTGCCAGCAGCACACAGAGGGACCTTAGGAACTATGGCTACACCTTC	CASSTQRDLRNYGYTF
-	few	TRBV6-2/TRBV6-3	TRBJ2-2	TGTGCCAGCAGTTACGCCGGGTTACCCACCGGGGAGCTGTTTTTT	CASSYAGLPTGELFF
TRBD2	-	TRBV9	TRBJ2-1	TGTGCCAGCAGCCCCAAGTCCAGCGGGGTCTACAATGAGCAGTTCTTC	CASSPKSSGVYNEQFF
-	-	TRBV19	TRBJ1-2	TGTGCCAGTAGTATAGAAAATGCGGGCTATGGCTACACCTTC	CASSIENAGYGYTF
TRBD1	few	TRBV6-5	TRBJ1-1	TGTGCCAGCAGTTACAGGGGGCTTGACGGCACTGAAGCTTTCTTT	CASSYRGLDGTEAFF
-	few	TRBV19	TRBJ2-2	TGTGCCAGTAGTATCTTCGAGAAATCGAACACCGGGGAGCTGTTTTTT	CASSIFEKSNTGELFF
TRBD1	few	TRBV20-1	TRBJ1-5	TGCAGTGCTGAAGGACAGGGGGAACACAATCAGCCCCAGCATTTT	CSAEGQGEHNQPQHF
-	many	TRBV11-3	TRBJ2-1	TGTGCCAGCAGCTTAAATTACTACAATGAGCAGTTCTTC	CASSLNYYNEQFF
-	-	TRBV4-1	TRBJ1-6	TGTGCCAGCAGCCAAGTCCGGGAAACTTCACCCCTCCACTTT	CASSQVRETSPLHF
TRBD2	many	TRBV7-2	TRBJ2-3	TGTGCCAGCAGCTGGGGGGTCGGGGGGGCCCGTGATACGCAGTATTTT	CASSWGVGGARDTQYF
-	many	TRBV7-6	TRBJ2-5	TGTGCCAGCAGCCCCGAGAGGGGGGAGGAGACCCAGTACTTC	CASSPERGEETQYF
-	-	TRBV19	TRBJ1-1	TGTGCCAGTAGGCGTTGGGGGAATGAAGCTTTCTTT	CASRRWGNEAFF
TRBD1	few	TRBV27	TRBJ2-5	TGTGCCAGCAGTTACACCTCGGACAGGGAGGTAGGGGAGACCCAGTACTTC	CASSYTSDREVGETQYF
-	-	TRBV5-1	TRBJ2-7	TGCGCCAGCAGCTTAATAGGGGGACATACTTCCTACGAGCAGTACTTC	CASSLIGGHTSYEQYF
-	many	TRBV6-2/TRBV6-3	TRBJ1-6	TGTGCCAGCAGTTGGACAGCGAACCAGGGTTCACCCCTCCACTTT	CASSWTANQGSPLHF
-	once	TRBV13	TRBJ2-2	TGTGCCAGCACTGAGACCGCGGGTGGCACCGGGGAGCTGTTTTTT	CASTETAGGTGELFF
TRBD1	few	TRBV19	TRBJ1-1	TGTGCCAGTAGTGGGGCAGGGGGCGGCCACACTGAAGCTTTCTTT	CASSGAGGGHTEAFF
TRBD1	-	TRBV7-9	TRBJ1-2	TGTGCCAGCAGCGCCAGGACAGGGATTCTTGGCTACACCTTC	CASSARTGILGYTF
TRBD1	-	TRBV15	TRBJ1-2	TGTGCCACCAGCAGTTACAGCTTAGGGACAGGGGGAACCTATGTCTATGGCTACACCTTC	CATSSYSLGTGGTYVYGYTF
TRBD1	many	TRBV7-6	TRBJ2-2	TGTGCCAGCAGCTATGGACAGGGAGGCACCGGGGAGCTGTTTTTT	CASSYGQGGTGELFF
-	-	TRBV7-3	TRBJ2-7	TGTGCCAGCAGTTCAAGCCTAGCAGGGGAGGACGAGCAGTACTTC	CASSSSLAGEDEQYF
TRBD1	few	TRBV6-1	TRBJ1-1	TGTGCCAGCAGCCTCCAGACAGGGTCCCCTGAAGCTTTCTTT	CASSLQTGSPEAFF
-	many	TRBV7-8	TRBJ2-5	TGTGCCAGCAGCTTAGGCTCCACTGCAACCCGGTACCAAGAGACCCAGTACTTC	CASSLGSTATRYQETQYF
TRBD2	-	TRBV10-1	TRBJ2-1	TGCGCCAGTCAAGGTTTTAGCGGGGGACCTAATGAGCAGTTCTTC	CASQGFSGGPNEQFF
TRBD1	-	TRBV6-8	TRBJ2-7	TGTGCCAGCACCACCCGGGACAGGGGGTACGAGCAGTACTTC	CASTTRDRGYEQYF